These 4 T cell receptor beta chains originate from one sample sequenced in a study of OX40 agonist ivuxolimab in advanced cancers. Profiling relied on immunoSEQ multiplex PCR, and the TCRdb table lists in-frame clones only, not all of them. The sample consists of around 45,000 clones, approximately 80% of them appearing once. The starting material was CD4+ or CD8+ T cells sorted from blood, obtained in a trial of the OX40 agonist ivuxolimab. These receptors all come from an adult with an advanced solid tumor such as melanoma, head and neck, liver or kidney cancer.

The rearrangement joins TRBV21-1 to TRBJ1-5. TRBV21-1 is listed as a pseudogene. This CDR3 spans 15 amino acids. CDR3 loop: CASSKAGRGGRPQHF. Written as DNA, the CDR3 is TGTGCCAGCAGCAAAGCAGGGAGGGGCGGGCGGCCCCAGCATTTT.

This chain connects TRBV6-1 to TRBJ2-3; unclear D gene. CDR1 and CDR2 (germline): MNHNS, SASEGT. V was clipped by 0 bases and J by 0 bases, with 4 bases between them. The CDR3 contains 14 residues. The CDR3 DNA reads TGTGCCAGCAGTGAAGCGGGGAGCACAGATACGCAGTATTTT. It yields the protein CASSEAGSTDTQYF.

J is TRBJ2-7 and V is TRBV19; the D is unclear. V was pared by 2 bases and J by 6 bases, with 11 bases between. Per germline, CDR1 LNHDA and CDR2 SQIVND (reference sequence). The CDR3 covers 13 residues. As DNA, the CDR3 is TGTGCCAGTAGTATAAGGCTAGTGGGCGAGCAGTACTTC. Its translation is CASSIRLVGEQYF.

The count of this clone is one. The gene calls are TRBV5-4 and TRBJ2-2, with D unresolved. Germline V lookup: CDR1 SGHNT, CDR2 YYREEE (reference sequence). The CDR3 contains 16 residues. Trimming took 4 bases from V and 5 from J, leaving 18 bases between them. The CDR3 loop reads CASSPLGTMGTGELFF. The DNA for the CDR3 is TGTGCCAGCAGCCCCCTGGGCACTATGGGAACCGGGGAGCTGTTTTTT.